These T cell receptor beta chains were read from a single sample in a study of pediatric ulcerative colitis. Some clones are missing from TCRdb's copy, which holds only in-frame ones; the method was immunoSEQ multiplex PCR. Of roughly 60,000 clones detected, over 70% appear once; the ten largest clones hold around 1.4%. What was sequenced was blood. The source is a boy aged 5-17 years who was a control in a study of pediatric ulcerative colitis. CDR3s include the opening cysteine and the closing phenylalanine or tryptophan. Clone size appears in some rows only: once, few, many, or a class for an expanded clone.

clone_size,v_call,j_call,cdr3_aa
NA,TRBV15,TRBJ2-3,CATSRDRARTDTQYF
NA,TRBV7-2,TRBJ2-7,CASSFDASGSYEQYF
NA,TRBV28,TRBJ1-1,CASSLRDRAAGTEAFF
NA,TRBV6-1,TRBJ2-3,CASSMDRGGADTQYF
NA,TRBV7-8,TRBJ1-1,CASSLGVMNTEAFF
NA,TRBV19,TRBJ2-7,CASSISGQGFYEQYF
once,TRBV15,TRBJ1-5,CATSGSYGGNSNQPQHF
NA,TRBV5-1,TRBJ1-4,CASSLRTGGNEKLFF
once,TRBV6-4,TRBJ2-7,CASSDVAGGYEQYF
NA,TRBV4-2,TRBJ1-4,CASSQEVAARVFEKLFF